These T cell receptor beta chains were read from a single sample in a study of T cell repertoires in cytomegalovirus infection. TCRdb re-called the reads through MiXCR, storing one row per CDR3 protein. Here the sample spans about 160,000 distinct CDR3 sequences, roughly a sixth being singletons. The sequenced sample consisted of CD8+ T cells from PBMCs. The receptor source for this set is a human donor in good health (CMV status not recorded). Some clones in this sample may be carry-over from other donors' samples. The CDR3 runs from the conserved cysteine through the conserved F or W. A D gene is named only where the DNA matches it firmly. Expanded clones are given a class, and other clones once, few, many or no size at all.

D gene: NA; J gene: TRBJ2-4; clone size: few; V gene: TRBV2; CDR3 DNA: TGTGCCAGCAGTGAAGCCATTTACGGGGGAAACATTCAGTACTTC; CDR3 protein: CASSEAIYGGNIQYF
D gene: NA; J gene: TRBJ2-1; clone size: NA; V gene: TRBV7-2; CDR3 DNA: TGTGCCAGCACCAAAGGGGACTGGGTTTACAATGAGCAGTTCTTC; CDR3 protein: CASTKGDWVYNEQFF
D gene: NA; J gene: TRBJ2-5; clone size: few; V gene: TRBV28; CDR3 DNA: TGTGCCAGCAGTTTACTTGGGGGAGAGAGGCAAGAGACCCAGTACTTC; CDR3 protein: CASSLLGGERQETQYF
D gene: NA; J gene: TRBJ2-2; clone size: NA; V gene: TRBV6-5; CDR3 DNA: TGTGCCAGCAGTCCTTTCCGCTGGGGTACCGGGGAGCTGTTTTTT; CDR3 protein: CASSPFRWGTGELFF
D gene: NA; J gene: TRBJ1-5; clone size: NA; V gene: TRBV24-1; CDR3 DNA: TGTGCCACCAGTGAGTCGGACAGCCCCTATCAGCCCCAGCATTTT; CDR3 protein: CATSESDSPYQPQHF
D gene: NA; J gene: TRBJ2-1; clone size: few; V gene: TRBV30; CDR3 DNA: TGTGCCTGGAGCCGGAGCTCCTACAATGAGCAGTTCTTC; CDR3 protein: CAWSRSSYNEQFF
D gene: TRBD2; J gene: TRBJ2-1; clone size: few; V gene: TRBV29-1; CDR3 DNA: TGCAGCGTTGGAACCGGGACTAGGGTATACAATGAGCAGTTCTTC; CDR3 protein: CSVGTGTRVYNEQFF
D gene: NA; J gene: TRBJ1-1; clone size: NA; V gene: TRBV7-6; CDR3 DNA: TGTGCCAGCAGCTTACGGGGCAAGGAAGCTTTCTTT; CDR3 protein: CASSLRGKEAFF
D gene: NA; J gene: TRBJ2-3; clone size: few; V gene: TRBV7-6; CDR3 DNA: TGTGCCAGCAGCTTGCTACAAAATGGAGATACGCAGTATTTT; CDR3 protein: CASSLLQNGDTQYF
D gene: TRBD1; J gene: TRBJ2-7; clone size: NA; V gene: TRBV28; CDR3 DNA: TGTGCCAGCAGTCAGACAGGGTCCCACGAGCAGTACTTC; CDR3 protein: CASSQTGSHEQYF
D gene: NA; J gene: TRBJ1-5; clone size: NA; V gene: TRBV6-5; CDR3 DNA: TGTGCCCGCAGCCAATACAACGATCAGCCCCAGCATTTT; CDR3 protein: CARSQYNDQPQHF
D gene: NA; J gene: TRBJ1-2; clone size: few; V gene: TRBV12-3/TRBV12-4; CDR3 DNA: TGTGCCAGCACAAGTCAGGGGTCCGATGGCTACACCTTC; CDR3 protein: CASTSQGSDGYTF
D gene: NA; J gene: TRBJ1-2; clone size: few; V gene: TRBV6-1; CDR3 DNA: TGTGCCAGCAGTGACTGGGGTGCCAACTATGGCTACACCTTC; CDR3 protein: CASSDWGANYGYTF
D gene: NA; J gene: TRBJ1-5; clone size: NA; V gene: TRBV6-2/TRBV6-3; CDR3 DNA: TGTGCCAGCACCCCTGAGGGGTCGGGGTTCAATCAGCCCCAGCATTTT; CDR3 protein: CASTPEGSGFNQPQHF
D gene: NA; J gene: TRBJ2-7; clone size: NA; V gene: TRBV7-6; CDR3 DNA: TGTGCCAGCAGCTTACGCGTTAGCACCTACGAGCAGTACTTC; CDR3 protein: CASSLRVSTYEQYF
D gene: NA; J gene: TRBJ2-5; clone size: once; V gene: TRBV6-8; CDR3 DNA: TGTGCCAGCAGTTACTCACAAGAGACCCAGTACTTC; CDR3 protein: CASSYSQETQYF
D gene: NA; J gene: TRBJ2-1; clone size: NA; V gene: TRBV7-2; CDR3 DNA: TGTGCCAGCATCCTCGGGGGTTCCCCGGGGAATGAGCAGTTCTTC; CDR3 protein: CASILGGSPGNEQFF
D gene: TRBD2; J gene: TRBJ2-1; clone size: NA; V gene: TRBV7-3; CDR3 DNA: TGTGCCAGCAGCCACGGGACTAGCGGCAATGAGCAGTTCTTC; CDR3 protein: CASSHGTSGNEQFF
D gene: NA; J gene: TRBJ2-7; clone size: NA; V gene: TRBV19; CDR3 DNA: TGTGCCAGTAGTCACTACGGGGGGCCGGAGCAGTACTTC; CDR3 protein: CASSHYGGPEQYF
D gene: NA; J gene: TRBJ1-2; clone size: NA; V gene: TRBV28; CDR3 DNA: TGTGCCAGCAGTTTAGACGGGGGTGGGGGGCGAGGCTATGGCTACACCTTC; CDR3 protein: CASSLDGGGGRGYGYTF
D gene: NA; J gene: TRBJ2-1; clone size: few; V gene: TRBV6-5; CDR3 DNA: TGTGCCAGCAAAGGTGGGCCCACCCCCCATGAGCAGTTCTTC; CDR3 protein: CASKGGPTPHEQFF
D gene: NA; J gene: TRBJ2-1; clone size: NA; V gene: TRBV6-2/TRBV6-3; CDR3 DNA: TGTGCCAGCACCCCTAGGGGGATCGCCTACAATGAGCAGTTCTTC; CDR3 protein: CASTPRGIAYNEQFF
D gene: TRBD1; J gene: TRBJ2-3; clone size: few; V gene: TRBV6-1; CDR3 DNA: TGTGCCAGCATTGCCCGGGACAGGGGGTCAGATACGCAGTATTTT; CDR3 protein: CASIARDRGSDTQYF
D gene: NA; J gene: TRBJ1-3; clone size: few; V gene: TRBV6-6; CDR3 DNA: TGTGCCAGCAGTTACTCCGGCGGAGGAACCATATATTTT; CDR3 protein: CASSYSGGGTIYF